The rows below give T cell receptor beta chains drawn from one sample of a study of OX40 agonist ivuxolimab in advanced cancers. Profiling relied on immunoSEQ multiplex PCR, and the TCRdb table lists in-frame clones only, not all of them. The table includes about 70,000 clones, roughly 86% detected once. The sample in question was CD4+ or CD8+ T cells sorted from blood, obtained in a trial of the OX40 agonist ivuxolimab. Every receptor here comes from an adult with an advanced solid tumor such as melanoma, head and neck, liver or kidney cancer. Each CDR3 is given with its conserved first and last residue. The D gene is left open where the match is weak. Some rows mark clone size as missing; the rest say once, few, many or name a class of expanded clone.

j_call: TRBJ2-7
clone_size: NA
v_call: TRBV30
d_call: NA
cdr3_nt: TGTGCCTTGCCAAAAACCTCCGGGACCTCGAACGAGCAGTACTTC
cdr3_aa: CALPKTSGTSNEQYF

j_call: TRBJ2-2
clone_size: NA
v_call: TRBV6-5
d_call: NA
cdr3_nt: TGTGCCTCGTATAGGACAGATAACACCGGGGAGCTGTTTTTT
cdr3_aa: CASYRTDNTGELFF

j_call: TRBJ2-4
clone_size: NA
v_call: TRBV11-2
d_call: NA
cdr3_nt: TGTGCCAGCAGCTTCGGTCCTTACATTCAGTACTTC
cdr3_aa: CASSFGPYIQYF

j_call: TRBJ2-1
clone_size: NA
v_call: TRBV10-3
d_call: NA
cdr3_nt: TGTGCCATCAGTGAGTCTAGGAATAGGGAGCAGTTCTTC
cdr3_aa: CAISESRNREQFF

j_call: TRBJ2-1
clone_size: NA
v_call: TRBV9
d_call: TRBD2
cdr3_nt: TGTGCCAGCAGCGTCGGACTCCCGGGACTAGCTTCCAATGAGCAGTTCTTC
cdr3_aa: CASSVGLPGLASNEQFF

j_call: TRBJ1-2
clone_size: NA
v_call: TRBV19
d_call: TRBD1
cdr3_nt: TGTGCCAGTGGGCTTCAGGGGGCTTGGAGTGGCTACACCTTC
cdr3_aa: CASGLQGAWSGYTF

j_call: TRBJ1-3
clone_size: few
v_call: TRBV7-2
d_call: NA
cdr3_nt: TGTGCCAGCAGCCTCGGGCAGACTGGAAACACCATATATTTT
cdr3_aa: CASSLGQTGNTIYF

j_call: TRBJ1-1
clone_size: NA
v_call: TRBV6-1
d_call: TRBD1
cdr3_nt: TGTGCCAGTAGACAGGGACCGAACACTGAAGCTTTCTTT
cdr3_aa: CASRQGPNTEAFF

j_call: TRBJ2-3
clone_size: once
v_call: TRBV19
d_call: NA
cdr3_nt: TGTGCCAGTAGTATAGGGGGGAACACAGATACGCAGTATTTT
cdr3_aa: CASSIGGNTDTQYF

j_call: TRBJ2-1
clone_size: NA
v_call: TRBV9
d_call: TRBD1
cdr3_nt: TGTGCCAGCAGCGATACAGGGGTCAATGAGCAGTTCTTC
cdr3_aa: CASSDTGVNEQFF

j_call: TRBJ2-7
clone_size: NA
v_call: TRBV5-1
d_call: NA
cdr3_nt: TGCGCCAGCAGGTCTTCAGGGGCCTTCGGCTACGAGCAGTACTTC
cdr3_aa: CASRSSGAFGYEQYF

j_call: TRBJ1-3
clone_size: NA
v_call: TRBV28
d_call: NA
cdr3_nt: TGTGCCAGCAGTTTACAGGGTGGAAACACCATATATTTT
cdr3_aa: CASSLQGGNTIYF

j_call: TRBJ2-1
clone_size: NA
v_call: TRBV9
d_call: TRBD1
cdr3_nt: TGTGCCAGCAGCGCCTCCGGGACAGGAACCTACAATGAGCAGTTCTTC
cdr3_aa: CASSASGTGTYNEQFF

j_call: TRBJ1-4
clone_size: NA
v_call: TRBV5-6
d_call: NA
cdr3_nt: TGTGCCAGCAGCTTATCTGGAAAACTGTTTTTT
cdr3_aa: CASSLSGKLFF

j_call: TRBJ1-2
clone_size: NA
v_call: TRBV6-1
d_call: NA
cdr3_nt: TGTGCCAGCAGTGAAGGGGGGAGGGACTATGGCTACACCTTC
cdr3_aa: CASSEGGRDYGYTF

j_call: TRBJ1-3
clone_size: NA
v_call: TRBV5-4
d_call: NA
cdr3_nt: TGTGCCAGCAGCGGTGGAGGGGTCTCTGGAAACACCATATATTTT
cdr3_aa: CASSGGGVSGNTIYF

j_call: TRBJ1-1
clone_size: NA
v_call: TRBV6-5
d_call: NA
cdr3_nt: TGTGCCAGCAGAGGCCAGGGACACCGGAACACTGAAGCTTTCTTT
cdr3_aa: CASRGQGHRNTEAFF

j_call: TRBJ1-2
clone_size: NA
v_call: TRBV7-9
d_call: NA
cdr3_nt: TGTGCCAGCAGCTGGGCGACAGATCGCTATGGCTACACCTTC
cdr3_aa: CASSWATDRYGYTF

j_call: TRBJ2-5
clone_size: NA
v_call: TRBV6-5
d_call: TRBD2
cdr3_nt: TGTGCCAGCAGGGCTAGCGGAAAGGAGGAGACCCAGTACTTC
cdr3_aa: CASRASGKEETQYF

j_call: TRBJ2-7
clone_size: NA
v_call: TRBV27
d_call: TRBD2
cdr3_nt: TGTGCCAGCAGTTCTGCTAGCGGGAGCGTTAAGAGCTACGAGCAGTACTTC
cdr3_aa: CASSSASGSVKSYEQYF

j_call: TRBJ1-6
clone_size: NA
v_call: TRBV7-6
d_call: NA
cdr3_nt: TGTGCCAGCAGCTTGGGGACTTATGCTCGGAATTCACCCCTCCACTTT
cdr3_aa: CASSLGTYARNSPLHF

j_call: TRBJ2-3
clone_size: NA
v_call: TRBV6-5
d_call: TRBD2
cdr3_nt: TGTGCCAGCAGCCCGGGGGGGCAGGGAACAGATACGCAGTATTTT
cdr3_aa: CASSPGGQGTDTQYF

j_call: TRBJ1-5
clone_size: few
v_call: TRBV4-1
d_call: NA
cdr3_nt: TGCGCCAGCAGCCAAGAGGCCAGCCGCAATCAGCCCCAGCATTTT
cdr3_aa: CASSQEASRNQPQHF

j_call: TRBJ1-5
clone_size: few
v_call: TRBV5-5
d_call: NA
cdr3_nt: TGTGCCAGCAGCTTGGAGGGCAGGTCTATAAATCAGCCCCAGCATTTT
cdr3_aa: CASSLEGRSINQPQHF

j_call: TRBJ2-5
clone_size: NA
v_call: TRBV28
d_call: TRBD2
cdr3_nt: TGTGCCACCGGGGGGGCGGGCCGAGAGACCCAGTACTTC
cdr3_aa: CATGGAGRETQYF

j_call: TRBJ1-2
clone_size: NA
v_call: TRBV10-3
d_call: NA
cdr3_nt: TGTGCCATCAGTGAGCTAGGGGGCTATGGCTACACCTTC
cdr3_aa: CAISELGGYGYTF

j_call: TRBJ1-5
clone_size: NA
v_call: TRBV19
d_call: TRBD1
cdr3_nt: TGTGCCAGTAGTATGGGAGGGGGCCCTCATCAGCCCCAGCATTTT
cdr3_aa: CASSMGGGPHQPQHF

j_call: TRBJ1-3
clone_size: NA
v_call: TRBV14
d_call: NA
cdr3_nt: TGTGCCAGCAGCCCCCTAGGGCCGGCCTCTGGAAACACCATATATTTT
cdr3_aa: CASSPLGPASGNTIYF

j_call: TRBJ1-3
clone_size: NA
v_call: TRBV2
d_call: NA
cdr3_nt: TGTGCCAGCAGAGGACCGGGATCTGGAAACACCATATATTTT
cdr3_aa: CASRGPGSGNTIYF

j_call: TRBJ1-5
clone_size: NA
v_call: TRBV2
d_call: NA
cdr3_nt: TGTGCCAGCAGTGAAGCTGTGGTCAAAACCAATCAGCCCCAGCATTTT
cdr3_aa: CASSEAVVKTNQPQHF

j_call: TRBJ2-3
clone_size: NA
v_call: TRBV28
d_call: NA
cdr3_nt: TGTGCCAGCGGGGCAAGCACAGATACGCAGTATTTT
cdr3_aa: CASGASTDTQYF

j_call: TRBJ2-4
clone_size: NA
v_call: TRBV11-2
d_call: NA
cdr3_nt: TGTGCCAGCAGCTCAGGGGACATTCAGTACTTC
cdr3_aa: CASSSGDIQYF

j_call: TRBJ2-7
clone_size: NA
v_call: TRBV7-2
d_call: TRBD1
cdr3_nt: TGTGCCAGCAGCTTACAGGGGACAGGCTCCTACGAGCAGTACTTC
cdr3_aa: CASSLQGTGSYEQYF

j_call: TRBJ1-2
clone_size: NA
v_call: TRBV29-1
d_call: NA
cdr3_nt: TGCAGCGCTACCCAGGGGAAGGATGGCTACACCTTC
cdr3_aa: CSATQGKDGYTF

j_call: TRBJ1-2
clone_size: NA
v_call: TRBV7-9
d_call: TRBD1
cdr3_nt: TGTGCCAGCACCCCGACAGGGGAGAACTATGGCTACACCTTC
cdr3_aa: CASTPTGENYGYTF

j_call: TRBJ1-1
clone_size: NA
v_call: TRBV5-4
d_call: NA
cdr3_nt: TGTGCCAGCAGCTTAGACGCCCTGAACACTGAAGCTTTCTTT
cdr3_aa: CASSLDALNTEAFF

j_call: TRBJ2-5
clone_size: NA
v_call: TRBV10-3
d_call: NA
cdr3_nt: TGTGCCATCAGTGAGTCTACAGGGATGGAAGGGACCCAGTACTTC
cdr3_aa: CAISESTGMEGTQYF

j_call: TRBJ1-1
clone_size: few
v_call: TRBV2
d_call: NA
cdr3_nt: TGTGCCAGCAGTATACATATGAACACTGAAGCTTTCTTT
cdr3_aa: CASSIHMNTEAFF

j_call: TRBJ1-2
clone_size: NA
v_call: TRBV28
d_call: NA
cdr3_nt: TGTGCCAGTTCAGGTTCCTATGGCTACACCTTC
cdr3_aa: CASSGSYGYTF

j_call: TRBJ2-2
clone_size: NA
v_call: TRBV5-6
d_call: NA
cdr3_nt: TGTGCCAGCAGCACACCGATAAGGGTTACCGGGGAGCTGTTTTTT
cdr3_aa: CASSTPIRVTGELFF

j_call: TRBJ1-2
clone_size: NA
v_call: TRBV6-5
d_call: NA
cdr3_nt: TGTGCCAGCAGTTACTCGACAAGTAGGAATGGCTACACCTTC
cdr3_aa: CASSYSTSRNGYTF

j_call: TRBJ1-5
clone_size: NA
v_call: TRBV5-8
d_call: NA
cdr3_nt: TGTGCCAGCAGCCGAAGGGCAGGGAATCAGCCCCAGCATTTT
cdr3_aa: CASSRRAGNQPQHF